Here is one TCR beta chain with its context. Its antigen remains unknown. Unique molecular identifiers were incorporated into the prepared TCRbeta library. TCRdb re-called the PCR reads with MiXCR, one entry per CDR3 protein. The repertoire consists of over 400,000 distinct CDR3 sequences, with roughly 43% occurring once and the leading ten covering around a quarter. This sample was taken from a study of T-cell reconstitution after alpha-beta-depleted transplantation in children. The CDR3 extends over 13 amino acids. The V end was cut by 1 base, the J end by 6 bases, with 7 bases between. Germline lookup yields CDR1 MNHNY and CDR2 SVGAGI (reference sequence). Notes on the study in general: It was surviving recipient T cells and thymic progenitors that gave some patients high TCRbeta diversity at day 60. One year after transplant, T-cell counts and diversity came mostly from newly produced T cells. There were reportedly several hundred expanded graft clones from which alpha-beta T cells came about two months after transplant.

The source was PBMCs, collected before TCRalphabeta/CD19-depleted stem cell transplant. This clonotype originated in a girl aged 2-10 years with aplastic anemia, due to receive a stem cell transplant. The rearrangement links TRBV6-6 to TRBJ2-1, with D perhaps assigned TRBD1 or TRBD2 (5 bases each). The CDR3 DNA reads as TGTGCCAGCAGTTACTTTGGGACCAATGAGCAGTTCTTC. This codes for CASSYFGTNEQFF.